The 15 T cell receptor beta chains below come from one sample, sequenced in a study of vaccination effects on CD4 cells after COVID-19. The assay was immunoSEQ multiplex PCR, and TCRdb's table has in-frame clones only and misses some. The data contain about 15,000 clones, 76% of them singletons. Their antigens are not known. Expansion with viral peptide pools was applied to antigen-specific CD4+ T cells by the ViraFEST assay prior to sequencing. On roughly day 9 of culture, CD4+ T cells were separated out. Infection with SARS-CoV-2 occurred in the person between March and December 2020, and PCR confirmed it. Each participant received a vaccine that was either BNT162b2 or mRNA-1273, given as two doses. The material sequenced was CD4+ T cells from PBMCs cultured with HCoV-NL63 spike peptides, taken after COVID-19 vaccination. These TCRs come from a human donor who had a prior SARS-CoV-2 infection.

The rearrangement uses TRBV27 and TRBJ2-7, with unresolved D. Trimming stripped 5 bases from V and 6 bases from J, with 11 bases between. Germline lookup yields CDR1 MNHEY and CDR2 SMNVEV (reference sequence). The CDR3 runs 12 residues. CDR3 nucleotides: TGTGCCAGCAGTCAATACGGGTCCGAGCAGTACTTC. It encodes CASSQYGSEQYF.

The rearrangement joins TRBV4-1 to TRBJ1-3; D is ambiguous. Trimming cost V 2 bases and J 0 bases, with 5 bases left between them. CDR1 and CDR2 (germline): MGHRA, YSYEKL. The CDR3 has 14 amino acids. The CDR3 is CASSQHGSGNTIYF. The CDR3 DNA reads as TGCGCCAGCAGCCAACACGGCTCTGGAAACACCATATATTTT.

The chain combines TRBV19 with TRBJ2-5; the D gene could be TRBD1 or TRBD2 (5 bases each). The CDR3 contains 16 residues. The ends were cut back, 4 bases at V and 1 base at J, with 16 bases in the middle. Germline V gives CDR1 LNHDA, CDR2 SQIVND (reference sequence). The CDR3 sequence is CASSRSTRTRQETQYF. CDR3 DNA sequence: TGTGCCAGTAGTAGGTCCACTAGGACACGCCAAGAGACCCAGTACTTC.

This clone was picked up one time. The rearrangement links TRBV29-1 to TRBJ2-1, with 7 bases matching TRBD2. This CDR3 region has 14 residues. Germline loops: CDR1 SQVTM, CDR2 ANQGSEA. V gave up 5 bases and J gave up 4 bases; unmatched junction bases: 8. CDR3 nucleotides: TGCAGCGTTTGGGGGGGTTTTCAGTACAATGAGCAGTTCTTC. This encodes CSVWGGFQYNEQFF.

This chain joins TRBV3-1 (or the pseudogene TRBV3-2) and TRBJ1-4; D gene unclear. Trimming stripped 0 bases from V and 7 bases from J, with 9 bases between. This CDR3 spans 14 amino acids. Germline values: CDR1 LGHDT, CDR2 YNNKEL (reference sequence). The CDR3 bases are TGTGCCAGCAGCCAAGATCGGGGAAGTGAAAAACTGTTTTTT. Amino acid sequence: CASSQDRGSEKLFF.

This clone was seen only once. The rearrangement links TRBV7-2 to TRBJ2-3, with 7 bases that match TRBD2. Unmatched junction bases numbered 2, after V lost 1 base and J lost 4 bases. The CDR3 sequence is 14 residues long. From germline, CDR1 is SGHTA and CDR2 FQGNSA. Written as DNA, the CDR3 is TGTGCCAGCAGCTTAGGACTAGCCCCAGATACGCAGTATTTT. This encodes CASSLGLAPDTQYF.

V usage is TRBV7-2 and J usage is TRBJ2-7; the match to TRBD2 covers 8 bases. This CDR3 is built from 14 residues. Germline CDR1 is SGHTA and CDR2 is FQGNSA. Trimming at V came to 3 bases and at J to 2 bases, leaving 3 bases not matched to a gene. In nucleotides, the CDR3 is TGTGCCAGCAGCTTCGGGACTAGGGCCTACGAGCAGTACTTC. It yields the protein CASSFGTRAYEQYF.

The chain links TRBV19 to TRBJ2-1, with D perhaps matching TRBD2 (7 bases). CDR1 and CDR2 from the germline V gene are LNHDA and SQIVND (reference sequence). The CDR3 is made up of 15 amino acids. Trimming removed 5 bases from V and 4 bases from J, with 15 bases in between. This CDR3 is CASSPGRGKYNEQFF. CDR3 nucleotide sequence: TGTGCCAGTAGTCCGGGGAGGGGGAAGTACAATGAGCAGTTCTTC.

This rearrangement joins TRBV4-1 to TRBJ2-1; D is possibly TRBD2 (6 bases). CDR1 MGHRA and CDR2 YSYEKL come from the germline V gene. CDR3 size: 19 residues. Trimming stripped 1 base from V and 2 bases from J, with 21 bases between. The CDR3: CASSQGPLAGRDAYNEQFF. For the CDR3, the DNA is TGCGCCAGCAGCCAAGGCCCCTTAGCCGGGAGAGACGCCTACAATGAGCAGTTCTTC.

This clone was seen a few times. The CDR3 nucleotides read TGTGCCAGCAGCACAACTCAATACGAGCAGTACTTC. This gives the protein CASSTTQYEQYF. The chain carries TRBV11-2 and TRBJ2-7; D is unclear. Trimming cost V 5 bases and J 4 bases, with 9 bases left between them. The CDR3 is 12 residues long. Germline CDR1 SGHAT, CDR2 FQNNGV.

The chain has TRBV6-5 and TRBJ2-3; 10 bases map to TRBD2. V lost 4 bases and J lost 8; bases outside the gene matches: 6. Germline V CDR1 and CDR2: MNHEY, SVGAGI. This CDR3 is 14 amino acids long. CDR3 region: CASSSLAGKSTQYF. DNA for the CDR3: TGTGCCAGCAGTTCACTAGCGGGGAAGAGTACGCAGTATTTT.

V is TRBV7-9 and J is TRBJ2-3; 10 positions match TRBD2. Losses at the gene ends were 5 bases for V and 5 bases for J; bases not matched to a gene: 10. The CDR3 has 16 residues. The germline V gene has CDR1 SEHNR and CDR2 FQNEAQ (reference sequence). The CDR3 DNA follows: TGTGCCAGCAGCGTATGGCCTAGCGGGAGATTAGATACGCAGTATTTT. This codes for CASSVWPSGRLDTQYF.

The chain employs TRBV9 and TRBJ2-7, with 10 bases aligning to TRBD2. Germline lookup yields CDR1 SGDLS and CDR2 YYNGEE. The CDR3 sequence is 16 residues long. V was pared by 4 bases and J by 5 bases, with 12 bases of the junction left unmatched. The CDR3 DNA reads TGTGCCAGCAGCCTACTAGCGGGAAGTTTGAGGGACGAGCAGTACTTC. Encoded protein: CASSLLAGSLRDEQYF.

The chain combines TRBV18 with TRBJ1-6; D is unresolved. V dropped 2 bases and J dropped 4 bases, with 6 bases sitting between them. Germline values: CDR1 KGHSH, CDR2 LQKENI. The CDR3 has 14 amino acids. The CDR3 loop reads CASSPGGYNSPLHF. CDR3 nucleotides: TGTGCCAGCTCACCAGGAGGATATAATTCACCCCTCCACTTT.

The chain couples TRBV3-1 (or the pseudogene TRBV3-2) to TRBJ2-3; D perhaps matches TRBD1 (5 bases). This CDR3 is built from 14 residues. Trimming took 2 bases from V and 4 from J, leaving 10 bases between them. Germline V CDR1 and CDR2: LGHDT, YNNKEL (reference sequence). In DNA, the CDR3 is TGTGCCAGCAGCCAAAGGGGCGCGGCAGATACGCAGTATTTT. Amino acid sequence: CASSQRGAADTQYF.